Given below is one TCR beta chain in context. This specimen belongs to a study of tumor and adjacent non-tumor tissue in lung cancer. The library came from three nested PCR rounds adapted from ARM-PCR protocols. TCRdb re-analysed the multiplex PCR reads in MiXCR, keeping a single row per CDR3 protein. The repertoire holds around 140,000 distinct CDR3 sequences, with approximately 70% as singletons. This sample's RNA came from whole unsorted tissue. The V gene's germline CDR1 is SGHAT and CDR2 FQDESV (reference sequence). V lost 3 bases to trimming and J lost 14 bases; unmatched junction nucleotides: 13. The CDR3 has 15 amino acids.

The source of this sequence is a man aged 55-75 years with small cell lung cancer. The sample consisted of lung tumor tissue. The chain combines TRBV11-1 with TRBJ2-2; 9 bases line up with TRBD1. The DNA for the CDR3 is TGTGCCAGCAGCTTCATACAGGGGGCTGGCGGGTACCTGTTTTTT. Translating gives CASSFIQGAGGYLFF.